This T cell receptor (beta chain) stems from a study of blood T cells in healthy people across ages. Study-wide results and limits: Among long-lived donors, naive CD4+ cells were more numerous and diversity higher than in aged donors. Donor CMV status, an unknown factor, possibly confounded changes in expanded clonotypes. Naive T cell percentage and TCR beta diversity correlated strongly.

Together with a sample-barcoded 5' primer, a J-beta primer mix was included in a second PCR lasting roughly 6 to 12 cycles. Using its own MiXCR run on the 5' RACE reads, TCRdb lists one record per CDR3 protein. The sample has roughly 640,000 distinct CDR3 sequences, approximately 30% seen once. Trimming pared 4 bases from V and 3 bases from J, leaving 11 bases between. The CDR3 runs 14 residues. Looked up from germline, CDR1 is SGHRS and CDR2 is YFSETQ. The amount of total RNA extracted per sample was at least 6 micrograms. This clonotype was seen many times. The antigen remains unidentified. Sequenced material: blood. The rearrangement uses TRBV5-1 and TRBJ1-5; D is unclear. The clonotype was recovered from a woman older than 75 in good health. CDR3 nucleotide sequence: TGCGCCAGCAGCATTGACGGGAACAATCAGCCCCAGCATTTT. Its translation is CASSIDGNNQPQHF.